This T cell receptor (beta chain) was captured by sequencing in a study of blood T cell repertoires in COVID-19. Profiled with immunoSEQ multiplex PCR; TCRdb holds only in-frame clones, not every one. In the table there are about 220,000 clones, 84% of which are singletons. The germline gives CDR1 LGHNA, CDR2 YSLEER. The V gene end was trimmed by 1 base and the J gene end by 6 bases; junction bases not matched to a gene: 4. This CDR3 comprises 15 residues. The source of this sequence is a middle-aged woman who had recovered from COVID-19. V is TRBV4-3 and J is TRBJ2-3, with TRBD2 identical over 10 bases. What was sequenced was PBMCs or T cells enriched from blood (not recorded which). CDR3 DNA sequence: TGCGCCAGCAGCCAAGGAGCGGGAGGGCCGGATACGCAGTATTTT. Translation gives CASSQGAGGPDTQYF.